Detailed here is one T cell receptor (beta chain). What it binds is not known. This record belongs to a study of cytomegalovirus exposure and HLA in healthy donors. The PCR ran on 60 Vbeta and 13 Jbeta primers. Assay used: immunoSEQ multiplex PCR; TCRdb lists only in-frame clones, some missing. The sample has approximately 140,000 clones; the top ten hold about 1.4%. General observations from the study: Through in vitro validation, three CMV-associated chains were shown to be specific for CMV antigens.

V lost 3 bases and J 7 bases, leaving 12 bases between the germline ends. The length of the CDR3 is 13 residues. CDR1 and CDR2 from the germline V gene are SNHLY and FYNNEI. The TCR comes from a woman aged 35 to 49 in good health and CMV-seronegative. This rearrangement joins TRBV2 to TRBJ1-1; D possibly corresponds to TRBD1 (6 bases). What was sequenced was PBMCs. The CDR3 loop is CASSDEVGGEAFF. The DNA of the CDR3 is TGTGCCAGCAGTGACGAAGTAGGGGGTGAAGCTTTCTTT.